This TCR beta chain was observed in a study of blood T cell repertoires in COVID-19. At the level of the study: The samples span acute and convalescent COVID-19 from the United States, Italy and Spain.

Some clones are missing from TCRdb's copy, which holds only in-frame ones; the method was immunoSEQ multiplex PCR. The data show around 150,000 clones, about 84% seen once. Individuals aged about 18 to 89 years were recruited from 24 US areas. About this clone itself: Relative to the germline gene, one junction end is altered; a read error may explain this.

This CDR3 is 14 amino acids long. Germline V gene data show CDR1 as SGHNT and CDR2 as YENEEA. Sequencing input: PBMCs or T cells enriched from blood (not recorded which). The V gene is TRBV11-3, the J gene TRBJ2-6; D remains ambiguous. This sequence was found in a man aged 40-49 years who had recovered from COVID-19. The CDR3 bases are TGTGCCAGCAGCCTAGACGGGGGGGCCAACGTCCTGACTTTC. Encoded protein: CASSLDGGANVLTF.